This T cell receptor beta chain was identified in a study of blood T cell repertoires in COVID-19 (TCRdb year 2020). Regarding the study in general: Samples from collaborators originated in the United States, Italy and Spain and spanned both the acute and convalescent phases of COVID-19. The material from the prospective study consisted of cDNA or gDNA derived from T cells, B-cell-depleted T cells, or PBMCs. Deeply sampled blood TCRbeta repertoires from subjects exposed to, actively infected with, or recovered from COVID-19 were included in the dataset. The repertoires were released in a freely available public database intended as a resource for research on the immune response to SARS-CoV-2. Samples came from the ongoing ImmuneRACE study (first 160 participants) plus 1,254 subjects from 6 global collaborators. Sample metadata almost always included a de-identified subject ID, COVID-19 status, age in years and sex. Where HLA class I and class II types were available, the types were taken from metadata supplied by the sample provider, not from assay-based typing. The study at large found these results: How much clinical and demographic metadata was included differed by source and by participant, and the metadata was provided uncurated.

Points on this clone: It lacks a known antigen. One base away there is no much larger clone; base qualities are not given.

The collaborating institutions used their own protocols to collect whole blood in K2EDTA tubes. For TCRbeta analysis, collaborators shipped samples as frozen whole blood, isolated PBMCs, or DNA extracted from either of those sample types. TCRbeta CDR3 regions were amplified from genomic DNA using the immunoSEQ Assay, a bias-controlled multiplex PCR. Turning to the authors' computational methods: Nucleated cell counts per sample were estimated from amplification of reference gene primers within the assay. To quantify the absolute abundance of each unique TCRbeta CDR3 rearrangement, sequence reads were collapsed and filtered. For each sample, productive Simpson clonality was calculated as the square root of Simpson's diversity index across productive rearrangements. Not all clones reach the TCRdb copy of this immuneACCESS table, which keeps in-frame sequences only. Checked studies attribute under half of the gap to unresolved V genes and leave the rest unexplained. D and trimming come from the DNA, and the V and J calls and clone size come from that table. Present in this sample are about 120,000 clones, about 88% of which were seen just once. The ten largest clonotypes hold about 1% of the sample.

From cysteine to phenylalanine, the CDR3 is 13 amino acids long. Only the CDR3 region is kept as DNA, spanning 39 bases read in frame from base 1. Relative to germline, V is 5 bases shorter and J is 3 bases shorter, with 11 bases between their ends. For CDR1 and CDR2, the germline V gene lists MNHEY and SVGEGT. The sequenced sample was peripheral blood. The TCR originated in a woman older than 75 with acute or convalescent COVID-19. The V and J genes are TRBV6-2 or TRBV6-3 and TRBJ2-7; 5 matching bases give a weak D call of TRBD1. The CDR3 protein is CASSQDIYYEQYF. The sequenced DNA is TGTGCCAGCAGTCAGGACATCTACTACGAGCAGTACTTC.